This TCR beta chain originates from a study of CD8+ T cells in alopecia areata. Study summary: For the treated group, dosing was oral tofacitinib at 5 to 10 mg twice daily.

This CDR3 is 13 amino acids long. The ends lost 5 bases at V and 9 bases at J; junction bases unmatched: 6. Germline CDR1 and CDR2: GTSNPN and SVGIG (reference sequence). Treatment reported: oral pan-JAK inhibitor, 5-10 mg twice daily. Lesional scalp punch biopsies and peripheral blood were collected from alopecia areata patients. In this sample, this clone turned up a few times. The authors extracted RNA and reverse transcribed it into cDNA as the sequencing template. TCRdb keeps only in-frame clones here, not all; method: immunoSEQ multiplex PCR. The table records around 100,000 clones, roughly 50% of them present only once.

The sequence was collected from a human donor with alopecia areata. This material consisted of CD8+ T cells sorted from blood, taken at week 24, from a patient treated with tofacitinib. The chain uses TRBV30 and TRBJ2-1, with 11 bases that match TRBD1. The CDR3 sequence is CAWGQGARGEQFF. The CDR3 coding sequence is TGTGCCTGGGGACAGGGGGCGCGGGGTGAGCAGTTCTTC. Filled out from reference TRBV30 and TRBJ2-1, the complete variable domain reads SQTIHQWPATLVQPVGSPLSLECTVEGTSNPNLYWYRQAAGRGLQLLFYSVGIGQISSEVPQNLSASRPQDRQFILSSKKLLLSDSGFYLCAWGQGARGEQFFGPGTRLTVL.